This T cell receptor (beta chain) was recorded in a study of monozygotic twins with cystic fibrosis. Study results and caveats: Median Simpson clonality of roughly 0.01 suggested naive T cells predominated.

Assay: immunoSEQ multiplex PCR; the TCRdb copy retains only in-frame clones and omits some. Among roughly 26,000 clones, over 75% were seen once, and the ten largest hold around 0.5%. CDR3 length equals 16 residues. J was trimmed by 2 bases and V by 2 bases; bases with no gene match: 6. Germline V gene data show CDR1 as LGHNT and CDR2 as FRNRAP. With regard to this clone: Its target is unknown.

The clonotype originates from a girl aged 2 to 10 with cystic fibrosis. This chain links TRBV12-5 with TRBJ2-3, with 8 positions matching TRBD1. The sample consisted of blood. The CDR3 here is CASGLSQGAVTDTQYF. CDR3 DNA: TGTGCTAGTGGTTTGAGCCAGGGGGCCGTCACAGATACGCAGTATTTT.